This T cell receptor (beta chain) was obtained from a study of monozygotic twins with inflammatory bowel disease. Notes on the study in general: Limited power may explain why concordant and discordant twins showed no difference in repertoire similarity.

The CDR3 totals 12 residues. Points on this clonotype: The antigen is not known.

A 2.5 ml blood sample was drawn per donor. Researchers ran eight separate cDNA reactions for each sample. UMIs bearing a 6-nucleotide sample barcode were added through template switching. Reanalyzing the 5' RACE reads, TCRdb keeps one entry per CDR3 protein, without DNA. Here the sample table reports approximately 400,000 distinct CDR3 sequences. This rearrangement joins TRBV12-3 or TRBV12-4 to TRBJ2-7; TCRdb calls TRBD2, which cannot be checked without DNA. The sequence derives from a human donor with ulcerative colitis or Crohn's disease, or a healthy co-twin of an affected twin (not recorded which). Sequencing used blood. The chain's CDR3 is CASRRTSGEQYF.